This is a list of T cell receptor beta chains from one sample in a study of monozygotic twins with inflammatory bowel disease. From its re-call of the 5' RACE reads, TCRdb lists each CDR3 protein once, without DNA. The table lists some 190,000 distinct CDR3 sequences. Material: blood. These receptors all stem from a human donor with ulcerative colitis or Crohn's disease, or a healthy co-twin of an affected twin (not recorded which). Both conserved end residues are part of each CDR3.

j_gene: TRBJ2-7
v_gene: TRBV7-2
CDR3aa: CASSLARDPAYEQYF

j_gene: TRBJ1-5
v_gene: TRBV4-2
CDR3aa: CASSQVLGSNQPQHF

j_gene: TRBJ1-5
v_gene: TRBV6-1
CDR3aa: CASSPLPDGAAAQHF

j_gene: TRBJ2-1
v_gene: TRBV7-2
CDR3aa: CASSPSGGRYNEQFF

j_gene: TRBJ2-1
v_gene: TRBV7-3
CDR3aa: CASSNPRQGDEQFF

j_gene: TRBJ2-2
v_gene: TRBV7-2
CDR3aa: CASSWRRGIDTGELFF

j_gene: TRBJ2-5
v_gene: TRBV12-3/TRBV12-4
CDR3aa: CASRPSGEETQYF

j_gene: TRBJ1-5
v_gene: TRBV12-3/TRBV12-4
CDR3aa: CASSFFATALNQPQHF

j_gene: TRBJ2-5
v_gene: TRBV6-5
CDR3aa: CASSSPFWGQETQYF

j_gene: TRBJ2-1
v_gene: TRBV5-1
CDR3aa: CASSLGVTAMGDEQFF

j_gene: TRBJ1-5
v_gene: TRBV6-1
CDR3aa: CASSLDRNGNQPQHF

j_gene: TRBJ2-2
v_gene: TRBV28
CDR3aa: CASRPSDTGELFF

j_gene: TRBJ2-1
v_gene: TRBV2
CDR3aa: CASSRLAGGYNEQFF

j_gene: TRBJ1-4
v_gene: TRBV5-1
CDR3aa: CASSPDRGRVEKLFF

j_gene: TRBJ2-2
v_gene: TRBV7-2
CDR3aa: CASSLVEGGLGTGELFF

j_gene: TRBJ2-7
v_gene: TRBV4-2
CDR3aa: CASSQDDWGSSYEQYF

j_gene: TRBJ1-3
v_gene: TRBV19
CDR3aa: CASSGNGNTIYF

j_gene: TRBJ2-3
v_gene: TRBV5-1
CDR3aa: CASSLQGGASTDTQYF

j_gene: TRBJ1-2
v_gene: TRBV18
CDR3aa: CASSPTGTFYGYTF

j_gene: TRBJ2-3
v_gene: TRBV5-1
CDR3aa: CASKPQPSGDTQYF

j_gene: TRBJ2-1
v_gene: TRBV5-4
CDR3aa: CASSLGGARMDEQFF

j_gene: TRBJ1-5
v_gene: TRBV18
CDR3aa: CASSPGLDSNQPQHF

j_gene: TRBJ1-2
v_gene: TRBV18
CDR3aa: CASSPGTGSLLYGYTF

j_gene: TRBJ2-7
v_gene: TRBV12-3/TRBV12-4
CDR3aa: CASSLRGLSYEQYF

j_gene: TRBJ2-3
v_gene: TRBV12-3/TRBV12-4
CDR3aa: CASSLQRSTDTQYF

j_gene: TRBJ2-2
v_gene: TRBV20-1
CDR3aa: CSAGDNTGELFF